This T cell receptor beta chain was obtained from a study of CXCR3-negative and CXCR3-positive naive CD8 T cells. The study, taken as a whole, reports: More hydrophobic TRB CDR3s were found in CXCR3-positive naive cells than in CXCR3-negative naive cells. The study found comparably high diversity in both naive subsets and much lower diversity in memory CD8+ cells.

The method, 5' RACE with UMI labels, was used to prepare the TRB cDNA libraries. No DNA is given; TCRdb re-called the 5' RACE reads and lists each CDR3 protein once. The sample table includes roughly 100,000 distinct CDR3 sequences. The CDR3 contains 17 residues. CDR1 is SGHDN and CDR2 is FVKESK in the germline V gene. Of note for this clonotype: What it binds is not known.

The gene calls are TRBV14 and TRBJ2-1. The source is a human donor in good health. Some clones in this sample may be carry-over from other donors' samples. Sequenced input: naive CXCR3+ CD8+ T cells from blood. Regarding subset: CD45RO-CCR7+CD27+CD95- naive CD8+ T cells expressing CXCR3 (TNR3+). The CDR3 loop is CASSQEGAGGSYNEQFF.